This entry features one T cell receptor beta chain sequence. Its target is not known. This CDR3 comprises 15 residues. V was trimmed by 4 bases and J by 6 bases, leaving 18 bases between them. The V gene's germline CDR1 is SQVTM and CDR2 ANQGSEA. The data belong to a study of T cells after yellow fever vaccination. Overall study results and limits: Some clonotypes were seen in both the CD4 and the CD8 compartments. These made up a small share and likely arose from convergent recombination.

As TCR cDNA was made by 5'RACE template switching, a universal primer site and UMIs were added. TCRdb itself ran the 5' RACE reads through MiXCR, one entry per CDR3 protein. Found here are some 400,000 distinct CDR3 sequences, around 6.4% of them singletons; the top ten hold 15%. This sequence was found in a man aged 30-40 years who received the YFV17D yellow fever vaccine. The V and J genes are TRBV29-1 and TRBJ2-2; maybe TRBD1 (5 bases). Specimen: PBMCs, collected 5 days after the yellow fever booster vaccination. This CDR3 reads CSVASPGMVAGELFF. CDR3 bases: TGCAGCGTTGCTTCTCCAGGGATGGTAGCCGGGGAGCTGTTTTTT.